A single sample gave rise to the 16 T cell receptor beta chains below, sequenced in a study of CD8+CD57+ T cells in acquired aplastic anemia. Genomic DNA templated the TCR beta VDJ and CDR3 profiling. Using its own MiXCR run on the reads, TCRdb lists one record per CDR3 protein. The sample includes nearly 60,000 distinct CDR3 sequences, around 50% of them seen just once. An expansion of CD8+CD57+ cells by flow cytometry had been shown in patients chosen for sequencing. Input material: sorted CD4+, CD8+, or CD8+CD57+ T cells (not recorded which) from PBMCs. Receptor source: a human donor with aplastic anemia.

The CDR3 reads CASSPRTGPYGYTF. CDR3 DNA sequence: TGTGCCAGCAGCCCTCGGACAGGACCCTATGGCTACACCTTC. The rearrangement uses TRBV7-9 and TRBJ1-2; TRBD1 matches 7 bases. Germline V gene lookup returns CDR1 SEHNR and CDR2 FQNEAQ (reference sequence). CDR3 size: 14 residues. V lost 5 bases to trimming and J lost 4 bases; unmatched junction nucleotides: 7.

This clonotype was counted many times. The gene calls are TRBV20-1 and TRBJ1-2; D is possibly TRBD1 (5 bases). Germline-derived CDR1 and CDR2 are DFQATT and SNEGSKA (reference sequence). This CDR3 is built from 16 residues. V was trimmed by 3 bases and J by 2 bases, leaving 19 bases between them. This CDR3 is CSARPVDRSLNYGYTF. DNA of the CDR3: TGCAGTGCTAGGCCGGTAGACAGATCCTTAAACTATGGCTACACCTTC.

V and J are TRBV11-3 and TRBJ2-7; TRBD2 aligns across 11 bases. V lost 4 bases, J lost 2 bases, and 4 bases stayed unmatched. Germline V gene lookup returns CDR1 SGHNT and CDR2 YENEEA. CDR3 length equals 15 residues. The CDR3 nucleotides read TGTGCCAGCAGCTCCTCGACTAGCGGGACCTACGAGCAGTACTTC. The encoded protein is CASSSSTSGTYEQYF.

The chain joins TRBV4-1 to TRBJ2-1, with D hard to call. This CDR3 region has 15 residues. V lost 6 bases to trimming and J lost 4 bases, with 16 bases between them. Looked up from germline, CDR1 is MGHRA and CDR2 is YSYEKL. In nucleotides, the CDR3 is TGCGCCAGCAGATACAGAGAAGGCAATTACAATGAGCAGTTCTTC. Its protein is CASRYREGNYNEQFF.

This clonotype came up many times. The chain recombines TRBV7-9 with TRBJ2-3; D not certain. CDR1 and CDR2 (germline): SEHNR, FQNEAQ (reference sequence). The CDR3 has 12 amino acids. With 2 bases removed from V and 1 base from J, the gap between germline ends came to 1 base. CDR3 protein: CASSLRTDTQYF. The CDR3, as DNA: TGTGCCAGCAGCTTACGCACAGATACGCAGTATTTT.

The V and J genes are TRBV9 and TRBJ1-2; D uncertain. Germline loops: CDR1 SGDLS, CDR2 YYNGEE. Trimming cost V 2 bases and J 2 bases, with 10 bases left between them. The CDR3 has 14 residues. CDR3 sequence (DNA): TGTGCCAGCAGCGTGGGCAGAGGGAACTATGGCTACACCTTC. Amino acids: CASSVGRGNYGYTF.

This clonotype was counted at least ten times. This chain connects TRBV9 to TRBJ2-5; 8 bases map to TRBD2. The CDR3 spans 15 residues. Germline V CDR1 and CDR2: SGDLS, YYNGEE. The ends lost 2 bases at V and 5 bases at J; junction bases unmatched: 8. CDR3 sequence reads: CASSVGGGSGETQYF. CDR3 nucleotides: TGTGCCAGCAGCGTCGGGGGGGGCTCCGGGGAGACCCAGTACTTC.

Concerning this clonotype itself: At one boundary the junction diverges from the germline segment, which might be a read error. V usage is TRBV6-4 and J usage is TRBJ2-2; TRBD1 or TRBD2 may be the D gene (6 bases each). The CDR3 totals 13 residues. The germline CDR1 and CDR2 sequences are MRHNA and SNTAGT. The CDR3 DNA is TGCGCCAGCAGTGAGGGGGGAGCCGGGGAGCCGTTTTTT. Translated: CASSEGGAGEPFF.

There are many counts of this clonotype. The chain uses TRBV4-1 and TRBJ1-1, with 7 bases that match TRBD1. The germline CDR1 and CDR2 sequences are MGHRA and YSYEKL. This CDR3 spans 16 amino acids. J lost 4 bases, V lost 0 bases, and 8 bases had no gene match. CDR3: CASSQDRTGEATEAFF. CDR3 DNA sequence: TGCGCCAGCAGCCAAGATCGCACAGGGGAGGCCACTGAAGCTTTCTTT.

The gene calls are TRBV11-1 and TRBJ2-1; no definite D call. The germline gives CDR1 SGHAT, CDR2 FQDESV (reference sequence). V was shortened by 2 bases and J by 10 bases, with 9 bases between the two germline ends. CDR3 length equals 12 residues. DNA of the CDR3: TGTGCCAGCAGCTTATTATCCACGGAGCAGTTCTTC. Translating it yields CASSLLSTEQFF. Complete variable domain (other parts from reference TRBV11-1 and TRBJ2-1): EAEVAQSPRYKITEKSQAVAFWCDPISGHATLYWYRQILGQGPELLVQFQDESVVDDSQLPKDRFSAERLKGVDSTLKIQPAELGDSAMYLCASSLLSTEQFFGPGTRLTVL.

The rearrangement links TRBV25-1 to TRBJ1-2; D is unclear. CDR1 is MGHDK and CDR2 is SYGVNS in the germline V gene. V gave up 6 bases and J gave up 5 bases, with 16 bases separating them. The CDR3 totals 14 residues. DNA for the CDR3: TGTGCCAGCAGCCCCACACCTACTGGTTATGGCTACACCTTC. Translation: CASSPTPTGYGYTF.

The CDR3 nucleotides are TGCAGCGGAACAGGGGGCTCCTACAATGAGCAGTTCTTC. Its translation is CSGTGGSYNEQFF. This chain uses TRBV29-1 with TRBJ2-1, with TRBD1 matching over 8 bases. This CDR3 is 13 amino acids long. CDR1 and CDR2 (germline): SQVTM, ANQGSEA. Losses at the gene ends were 7 bases for V and 0 bases for J; bases not matched to a gene: 2.

The V and J genes are TRBV7-9 and TRBJ1-2; the D gene is possibly TRBD1 (5 bases). Trimming cost V 5 bases and J 2 bases, with 9 bases left between them. From germline, CDR1 is SEHNR and CDR2 FQNEAQ (reference sequence). This CDR3 contains 13 residues. This chain's CDR3 is CASSRGPNYGYTF. CDR3 DNA: TGTGCCAGCAGCCGGGGACCGAACTATGGCTACACCTTC.

On this clonotype: The junction differs from germline at one of its ends, possibly a read error. The chain employs TRBV2 and TRBJ2-5; 9 bases are a match to TRBD2. The germline gives CDR1 SNHLY, CDR2 FYNNEI. This CDR3 comprises 14 residues. CDR3 loop: CATDKASGEEIQYF. CDR3 coding DNA: TGTGCCACCGATAAGGCTAGCGGGGAAGAGATCCAGTACTTC.

This clonotype is a singleton in its sample. The chain joins TRBV20-1 to TRBJ2-7, with 12 bases fitting TRBD1. Looked up from germline, CDR1 is DFQATT and CDR2 is SNEGSKA (reference sequence). The V gene end was trimmed by 6 bases and the J gene end by 3 bases; junction bases not matched to a gene: 9. The CDR3 contains 15 residues. The CDR3 sequence is CSAGDRGLLFYEQYF. DNA for the CDR3: TGCAGTGCAGGGGACAGGGGGCTTCTGTTCTACGAGCAGTACTTC.

This chain connects TRBV14 to TRBJ1-1; 7 bases line up with TRBD1. The V and J ends lost 5 bases and 6 bases, in that order; junction bases with no gene match: 3. Germline assignment: CDR1 SGHDN and CDR2 FVKESK. The CDR3 runs to 12 residues. Here the CDR3 DNA reads TGTGCCAGCAGCACCGACAGGGCTGAAGCTTTCTTT. As protein: CASSTDRAEAFF.